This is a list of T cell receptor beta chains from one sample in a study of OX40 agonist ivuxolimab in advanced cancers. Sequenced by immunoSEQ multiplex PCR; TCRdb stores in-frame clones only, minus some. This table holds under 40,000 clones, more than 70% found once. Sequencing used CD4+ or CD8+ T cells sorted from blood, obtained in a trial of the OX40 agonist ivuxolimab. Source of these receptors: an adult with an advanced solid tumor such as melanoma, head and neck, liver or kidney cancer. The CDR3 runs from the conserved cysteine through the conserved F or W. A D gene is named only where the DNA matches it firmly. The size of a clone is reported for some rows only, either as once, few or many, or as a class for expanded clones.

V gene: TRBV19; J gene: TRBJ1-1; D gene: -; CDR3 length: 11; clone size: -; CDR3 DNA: TGTGCCAGTAGTATTCAGCTCGAAGCTTTCTTT; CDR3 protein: CASSIQLEAFF
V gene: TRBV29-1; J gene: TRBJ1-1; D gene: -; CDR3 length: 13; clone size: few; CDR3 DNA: TGCAGCGCCCAGGACAGCATGAACACTGAAGCTTTCTTT; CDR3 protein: CSAQDSMNTEAFF
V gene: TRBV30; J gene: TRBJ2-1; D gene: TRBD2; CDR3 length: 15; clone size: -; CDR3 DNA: TGTGCCTGGAGTGGTCGAGCGGGGGGGCTTGGGGAGCAGTTCTTC; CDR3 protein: CAWSGRAGGLGEQFF
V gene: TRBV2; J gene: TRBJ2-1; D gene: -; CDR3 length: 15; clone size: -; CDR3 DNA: TGTGCCAGCACCTCGGGTGGGGGGCTCAGGGGTGAGCAGTTCTTC; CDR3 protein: CASTSGGGLRGEQFF
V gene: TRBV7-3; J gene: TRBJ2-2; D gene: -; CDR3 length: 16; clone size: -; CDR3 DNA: TGTGCCAGCAGCCCGACGGCCAGGGGGAACACCGGGGAGCTGTTTTTT; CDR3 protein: CASSPTARGNTGELFF
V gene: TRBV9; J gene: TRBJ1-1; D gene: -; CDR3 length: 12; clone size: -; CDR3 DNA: TGTGCCAGCAGCGTAGAGGGGACTGAAGCTTTCTTT; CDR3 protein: CASSVEGTEAFF
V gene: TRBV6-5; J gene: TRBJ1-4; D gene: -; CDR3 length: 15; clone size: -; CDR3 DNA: TGTGCCAGCAGAAGAACAGGGTTGGGCGTTGAAAAACTGTTTTTT; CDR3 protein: CASRRTGLGVEKLFF
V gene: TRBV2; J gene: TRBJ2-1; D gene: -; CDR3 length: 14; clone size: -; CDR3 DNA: TGTGCCAGCACCGAAGGACTCCACTCCCATGAGCAGTTCTTC; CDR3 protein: CASTEGLHSHEQFF
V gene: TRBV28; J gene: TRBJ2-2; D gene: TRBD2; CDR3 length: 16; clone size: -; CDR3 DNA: TGTGCCAGCAGTTTATCTGTGGCGGGGGTGGCCGGGGAGCTGTTTTTT; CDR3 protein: CASSLSVAGVAGELFF
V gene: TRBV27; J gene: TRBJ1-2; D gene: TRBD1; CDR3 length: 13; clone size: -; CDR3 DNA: TGTGCCAGCAGTTTAGTACAGGGGGACGGCTACACCTTC; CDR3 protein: CASSLVQGDGYTF
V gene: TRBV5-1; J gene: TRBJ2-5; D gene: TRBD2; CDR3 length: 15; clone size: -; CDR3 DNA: TGCGCCAGCAGCTCCACTAGCGGGGAAGGGGAGACCCAGTACTTC; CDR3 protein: CASSSTSGEGETQYF
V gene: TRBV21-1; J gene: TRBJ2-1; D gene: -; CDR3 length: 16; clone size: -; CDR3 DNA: TGTGCCAGCAGCAAGGGCAAGGGGTTGCGCAACAATGAGCAGTTCTTC; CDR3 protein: CASSKGKGLRNNEQFF
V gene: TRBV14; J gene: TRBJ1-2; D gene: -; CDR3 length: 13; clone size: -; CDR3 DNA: TGTGCCAGCAGCTATGATGGGGTCGTTGGCTACACCTTC; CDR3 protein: CASSYDGVVGYTF